These 17 T cell receptor beta chains were sequenced from one sample in a study of cytomegalovirus exposure and HLA in healthy donors. PCR primers comprised 60 Vbeta and 13 Jbeta primers. Generated by immunoSEQ multiplex PCR, the TCRdb table keeps only in-frame clones and is missing some. The sample consists of about 220,000 clones, over 80% of them appearing once. The specimen was PBMCs. The receptors were gathered from a boy aged 2-15 years in good health and CMV-seronegative.

The chain employs TRBV19 and TRBJ1-2; unclear D gene. V was trimmed by 1 base and J by 8 bases, leaving 11 bases between them. The germline V gene encodes CDR1 LNHDA and CDR2 SQIVND (reference sequence). The CDR3 is made up of 13 amino acids. Written as DNA, the CDR3 is TGTGCCAGTAGTATAGCCCGGTTGGAGGGCTACACCTTC. This gives the protein CASSIARLEGYTF.

The gene calls are TRBV7-2 and TRBJ2-7, with TRBD2 matching over 13 bases. The CDR3 spans 15 residues. Germline trimming cut 5 bases from V and 3 bases from J; bases unmatched to any gene: 4. The germline V gene encodes CDR1 SGHTA and CDR2 FQGNSA. The CDR3 is CASSTGLAGYYEQYF. The CDR3 nucleotides are TGTGCCAGCAGCACGGGACTAGCGGGGTACTACGAGCAGTACTTC. The complete variable domain, with remaining parts taken from reference TRBV7-2 and TRBJ2-7, reads GAGVSQSPSNKVTEKGKDVELRCDPISGHTALYWYRQSLGQGLEFLIYFQGNSAPDKSGLPSDRFSAERTGGSVSTLTIQRTQQEDSAVYLCASSTGLAGYYEQYFGPGTRLTVT.

V usage is TRBV7-9 and J usage is TRBJ2-3; no reliable D call. Germline values: CDR1 SEHNR, CDR2 FQNEAQ (reference sequence). V shed 3 bases and J shed 2 bases, with 15 bases lying between them. The CDR3 runs 16 residues. The CDR3 here is CASSFPQQLLTDTQYF. CDR3 DNA: TGTGCCAGCAGCTTCCCACAACAGTTACTCACAGATACGCAGTATTTT.

The rearrangement links TRBV9 to TRBJ2-7, with TRBD2 identical over 14 bases. Per the germline V gene, CDR1 is SGDLS and CDR2 is YYNGEE. V lost 4 bases to trimming and J lost 5 bases; unmatched junction nucleotides: 8. The CDR3 extends over 16 amino acids. In DNA, the CDR3 is TGTGCCAGCAGCCCCGGGACTAGCGGGAGAACCCACGAGCAGTACTTC. Encoded protein: CASSPGTSGRTHEQYF.

Only one count was recorded for this clone. The V and J genes are TRBV7-8 and TRBJ2-2, with D possibly being TRBD2 (5 bases). V lost 5 bases to trimming and J lost 1 base, with 11 bases between them. Germline CDR1 is SGHVS and CDR2 is FQNEAQ. The CDR3 length is 15 residues. CDR3 coding DNA: TGTGCCAGCAGCACCACACGGGGGAACACCGGGGAGCTGTTTTTT. Translating it yields CASSTTRGNTGELFF. The complete variable domain, with remaining parts taken from reference TRBV7-8 and TRBJ2-2, reads GAGVSQSPRYKVAKRGQDVALRCDPISGHVSLFWYQQALGQGPEFLTYFQNEAQLDKSGLPSDRFFAERPEGSVSTLKIQRTQQEDSAVYLCASSTTRGNTGELFFGEGSRLTVL.

This chain links TRBV5-1 with TRBJ2-7, with 8 nucleotides matching TRBD2. CDR3 length: 14 amino acids. V was clipped by 4 bases and J by 3 bases; unmatched bases: 6. The germline V gene has CDR1 SGHRS and CDR2 YFSETQ. The CDR3 spells CASSQRENNYEQYF. CDR3 DNA: TGCGCCAGCAGCCAGCGGGAGAATAACTACGAGCAGTACTTC.

The chain combines TRBV10-1 with TRBJ2-1; TRBD2 matches 11 bases. Germline values: CDR1 WNHNN, CDR2 SYGVQD (reference sequence). This CDR3 comprises 16 residues. Trimming cost V 1 base and J 5 bases; bases outside gene matches: 4. The CDR3 loop reads CASSEFASGGNNEQFF. For the CDR3, the DNA is TGCGCCAGCAGTGAGTTTGCTAGCGGGGGGAACAATGAGCAGTTCTTC.

In this sample, this clone turned up once. The rearrangement uses TRBV30 and TRBJ1-3; D unresolved. Trimming removed 4 bases at V and 4 bases at J, with 17 bases between. CDR1 is GTSNPN and CDR2 is SVGIG in the germline V gene (reference sequence). This CDR3 spans 15 amino acids. The CDR3 DNA reads as TGTGCCTGGACTACTGGACTGGGCTCCGGAAACACCATATATTTT. This translates into CAWTTGLGSGNTIYF.

The chain employs TRBV27 and TRBJ2-1; the match to TRBD1 covers 8 bases. Germline V lookup: CDR1 MNHEY, CDR2 SMNVEV (reference sequence). The CDR3 is made up of 16 amino acids. The V and J ends lost 6 bases and 0 bases, in that order; junction bases with no gene match: 7. CDR3 region: CASSPTTGDSYNEQFF. CDR3 coding DNA: TGTGCCAGCAGCCCGACGACAGGGGACTCCTACAATGAGCAGTTCTTC.

The J gene is TRBJ2-2, the V gene TRBV27, with 10 positions matching TRBD2. V shed 0 bases, J shed 0 bases, and the junction held 4 bases outside the gene matches. CDR3 length: 18 residues. Germline CDR1 reads MNHEY; CDR2 reads SMNVEV (reference sequence). This CDR3 reads CASSLSGLAATNTGELFF. CDR3 nucleotides: TGTGCCAGCAGTTTATCCGGACTAGCGGCGACGAACACCGGGGAGCTGTTTTTT.

The chain is built from TRBV5-4 and TRBJ1-6; D is possibly TRBD1 (6 bases). Germline V gene sequence: CDR1 SGHNT, CDR2 YYREEE (reference sequence). The CDR3 has 15 amino acids. Trimming stripped 2 bases from V and 9 bases from J, with 15 bases between. CDR3 sequence (DNA): TGTGCCAGCAGCTTTTACCTGACAGGAAGTTCACCCCTCCACTTT. Amino acids: CASSFYLTGSSPLHF.

This chain joins TRBV6-6 and TRBJ2-7; 8 nucleotides match TRBD1. CDR3 length: 14 amino acids. Germline V CDR1 and CDR2: MNHNY, SVGAGI (reference sequence). Trimming took 7 bases from V and 4 from J; bases not matched to a gene: 9. CDR3 DNA sequence: TGTGCCAGCAACGCAGGGGGCGCGTTTTACGAGCAGTACTTC. Protein sequence: CASNAGGAFYEQYF.

This chain's CDR3 is CASSATANTEAFF. The CDR3 bases are TGTGCCAGCAGTGCGACAGCGAACACTGAAGCTTTCTTT. The chain uses TRBV6-1 and TRBJ1-1; D may be TRBD1 (5 bases). This CDR3 contains 13 residues. V was trimmed by 4 bases and J by 1 base, leaving 7 bases between them. The germline V gene encodes CDR1 MNHNS and CDR2 SASEGT.

This clone appeared a single time. The V call is TRBV10-3, the J call TRBJ1-5, with D tentatively TRBD1 (5 bases). The germline gives CDR1 ENHRY, CDR2 SYGVKD. The length of the CDR3 is 14 residues. Trimming pared 0 bases from V and 5 bases from J, leaving 8 bases between. The CDR3 reads CAISESGADQPQHF. CDR3 DNA sequence: TGTGCCATCAGTGAGTCAGGGGCGGATCAGCCCCAGCATTTT.

The chain has TRBV4-1 and TRBJ1-5, with 8 bases lining up with TRBD1. The CDR3 has 16 amino acids. Germline values: CDR1 MGHRA, CDR2 YSYEKL. The V gene end was trimmed by 4 bases and the J gene end by 6 bases; junction bases not matched to a gene: 11. The CDR3 here is CASSRIIGTGSQPQHF. DNA of the CDR3: TGCGCCAGCAGCCGGATCATCGGGACAGGCAGTCAGCCCCAGCATTTT.

To note about this clone: The junction differs from germline at one of its ends, possibly a read error. This chain connects TRBV5-6 to TRBJ2-7; 14 bases fit TRBD2. Germline V CDR1 and CDR2: SGHDT, YYEEEE. This CDR3 has 16 amino acids. The CDR3: CTSSLGTSGSPYEQYF. The DNA of the CDR3 is TGTACCAGCAGCTTGGGGACTAGCGGGAGCCCCTACGAGCAGTACTTC.

The table lists this clone with a few counts. The V call is TRBV6-5, the J call TRBJ2-1; tentatively, D is TRBD2 (6 bases). V dropped 10 bases and J dropped 1 base, with 17 bases sitting between them. The CDR3 consists of 15 residues. Germline-derived CDR1 and CDR2 are MNHEY and SVGAGI. This chain's CDR3 is CATSGSGSSYNEQFF. The CDR3 bases are TGTGCCACCAGCGGGTCAGGGTCATCCTACAATGAGCAGTTCTTC.